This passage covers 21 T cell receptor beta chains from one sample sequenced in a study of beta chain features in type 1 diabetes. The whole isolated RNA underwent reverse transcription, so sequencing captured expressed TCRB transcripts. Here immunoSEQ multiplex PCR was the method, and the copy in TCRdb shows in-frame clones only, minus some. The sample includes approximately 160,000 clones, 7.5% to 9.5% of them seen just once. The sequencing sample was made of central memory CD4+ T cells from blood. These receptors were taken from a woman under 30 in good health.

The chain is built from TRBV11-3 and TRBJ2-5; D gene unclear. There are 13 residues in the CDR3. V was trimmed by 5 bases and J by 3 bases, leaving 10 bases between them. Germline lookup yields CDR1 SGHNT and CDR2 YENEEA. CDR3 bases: TGTGCCAGCAGCCCCCTCCCGGAAGAGACCCAGTACTTC. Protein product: CASSPLPEETQYF.

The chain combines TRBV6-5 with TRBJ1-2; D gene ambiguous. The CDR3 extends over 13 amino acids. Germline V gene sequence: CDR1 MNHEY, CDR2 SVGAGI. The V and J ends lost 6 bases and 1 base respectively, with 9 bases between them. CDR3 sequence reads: CASRTQNNYGYTF. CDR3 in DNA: TGTGCCAGCAGGACACAGAATAACTATGGCTACACCTTC.

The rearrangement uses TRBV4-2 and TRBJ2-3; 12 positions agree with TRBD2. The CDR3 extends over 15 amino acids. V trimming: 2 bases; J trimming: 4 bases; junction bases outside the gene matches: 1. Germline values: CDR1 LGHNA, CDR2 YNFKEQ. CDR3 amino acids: CASSQTSGGPDTQYF. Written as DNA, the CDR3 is TGTGCCAGCAGCCAAACTAGCGGGGGGCCAGATACGCAGTATTTT.

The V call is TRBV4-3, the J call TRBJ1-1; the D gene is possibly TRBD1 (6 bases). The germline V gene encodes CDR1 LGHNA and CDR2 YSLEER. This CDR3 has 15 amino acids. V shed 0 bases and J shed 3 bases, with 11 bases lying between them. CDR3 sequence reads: CASSQEPRQDTEAFF. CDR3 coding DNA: TGCGCCAGCAGCCAAGAGCCACGACAGGACACTGAAGCTTTCTTT.

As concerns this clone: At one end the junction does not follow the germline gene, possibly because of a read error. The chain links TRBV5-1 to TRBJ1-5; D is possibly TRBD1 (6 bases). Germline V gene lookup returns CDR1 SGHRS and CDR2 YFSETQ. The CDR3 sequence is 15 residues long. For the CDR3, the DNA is TGCGCCAGCAGTTTGGAGGGGACAAGAGGTCAGCCCCAGCATTTT. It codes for CASSLEGTRGQPQHF.

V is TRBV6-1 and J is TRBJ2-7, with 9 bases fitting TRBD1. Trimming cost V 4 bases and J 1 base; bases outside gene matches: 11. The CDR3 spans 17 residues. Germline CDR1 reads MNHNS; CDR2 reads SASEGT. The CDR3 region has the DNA TGTGCCAGCAGTGGCATACCGGGACAGGGCGAATCCTACGAGCAGTACTTC. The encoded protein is CASSGIPGQGESYEQYF.

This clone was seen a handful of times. In nucleotides, the CDR3 is TGTGCCAGCAGCGTATCCGGACTAGTGGCGGGTATACAGTATTTT. It translates to CASSVSGLVAGIQYF. J is TRBJ2-3 and V is TRBV9, with 7 positions matching TRBD2. This CDR3 is 15 amino acids long. The ends lost 1 base at V and 12 bases at J; junction bases unmatched: 14. Germline V gene sequence: CDR1 SGDLS, CDR2 YYNGEE.

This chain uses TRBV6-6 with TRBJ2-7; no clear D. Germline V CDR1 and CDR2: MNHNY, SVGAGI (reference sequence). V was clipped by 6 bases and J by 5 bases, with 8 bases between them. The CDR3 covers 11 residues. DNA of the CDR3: TGTGCCAGCAGAGCGATCGACGAGCAGTACTTC. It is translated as CASRAIDEQYF.

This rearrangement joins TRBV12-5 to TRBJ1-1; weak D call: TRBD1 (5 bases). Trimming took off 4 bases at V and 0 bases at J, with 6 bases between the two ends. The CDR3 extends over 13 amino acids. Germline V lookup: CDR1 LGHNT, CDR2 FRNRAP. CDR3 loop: CASGSDMNTEAFF. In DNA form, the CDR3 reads TGTGCTAGTGGTTCGGACATGAACACTGAAGCTTTCTTT.

The CDR3: CASSESLREQFF. CDR3 coding DNA: TGTGCCAGCAGTGAATCCCTGAGGGAGCAGTTCTTC. The chain combines TRBV6-1 with TRBJ2-1; D not certain. Germline values: CDR1 MNHNS, CDR2 SASEGT. V dropped 2 bases and J dropped 10 bases, with 9 bases sitting between them. The CDR3 length is 12 residues.

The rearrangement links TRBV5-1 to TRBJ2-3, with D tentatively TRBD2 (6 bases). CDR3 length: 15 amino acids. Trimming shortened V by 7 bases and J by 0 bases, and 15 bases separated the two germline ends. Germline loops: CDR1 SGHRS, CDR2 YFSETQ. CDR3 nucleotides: TGCGCCAGCGGCGACCCGGGACTGAGCACAGATACGCAGTATTTT. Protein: CASGDPGLSTDTQYF.

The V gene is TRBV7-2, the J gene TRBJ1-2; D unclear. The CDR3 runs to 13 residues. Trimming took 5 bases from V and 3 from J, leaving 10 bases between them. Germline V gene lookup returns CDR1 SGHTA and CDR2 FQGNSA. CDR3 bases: TGTGCCAGCAGCCCCGTTTCAGACTATGGCTACACCTTC. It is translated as CASSPVSDYGYTF.

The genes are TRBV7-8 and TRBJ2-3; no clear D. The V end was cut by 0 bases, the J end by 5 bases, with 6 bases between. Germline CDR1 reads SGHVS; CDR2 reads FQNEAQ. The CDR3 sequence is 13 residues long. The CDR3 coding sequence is TGTGCCAGCAGCTTAGCGATCGGAGATACGCAGTATTTT. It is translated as CASSLAIGDTQYF.

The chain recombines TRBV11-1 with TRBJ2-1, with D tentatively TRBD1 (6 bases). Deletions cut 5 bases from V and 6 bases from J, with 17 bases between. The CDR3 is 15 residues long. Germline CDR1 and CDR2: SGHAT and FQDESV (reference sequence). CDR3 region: CASSLTGFRVNEQFF. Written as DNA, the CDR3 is TGTGCCAGCAGCCTAACAGGGTTCAGAGTCAATGAGCAGTTCTTC. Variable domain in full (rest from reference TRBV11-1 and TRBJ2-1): EAEVAQSPRYKITEKSQAVAFWCDPISGHATLYWYRQILGQGPELLVQFQDESVVDDSQLPKDRFSAERLKGVDSTLKIQPAELGDSAMYLCASSLTGFRVNEQFFGPGTRLTVL.

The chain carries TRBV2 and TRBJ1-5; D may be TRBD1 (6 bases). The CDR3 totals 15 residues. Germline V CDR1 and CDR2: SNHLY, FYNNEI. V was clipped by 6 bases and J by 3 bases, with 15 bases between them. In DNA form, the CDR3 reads TGTGCCAGCAGCCAGGGGATGGCGAACAATCAGCCCCAGCATTTT. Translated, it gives CASSQGMANNQPQHF.

CDR3 residues: CASSGQGGGPPLHF. CDR3 sequence (DNA): TGTGCCAGCAGCGGACAGGGTGGCGGACCACCCCTCCACTTT. This chain links TRBV2 with TRBJ1-6, with 8 bases lining up with TRBD1. This CDR3 comprises 14 residues. V was clipped by 6 bases and J by 11 bases; unmatched bases: 9. Germline V gives CDR1 SNHLY, CDR2 FYNNEI.

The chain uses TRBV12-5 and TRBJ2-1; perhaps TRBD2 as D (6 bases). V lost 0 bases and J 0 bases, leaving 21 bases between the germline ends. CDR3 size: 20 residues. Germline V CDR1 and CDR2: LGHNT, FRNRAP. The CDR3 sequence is CASGLVSSGSHLSSYNEQFF. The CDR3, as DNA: TGTGCTAGTGGTTTGGTATCGTCCGGGAGTCACCTTAGCTCCTACAATGAGCAGTTCTTC.

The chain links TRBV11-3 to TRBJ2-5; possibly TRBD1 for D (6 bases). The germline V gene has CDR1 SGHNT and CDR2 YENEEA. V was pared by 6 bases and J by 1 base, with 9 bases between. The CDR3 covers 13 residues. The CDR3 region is CASRQDSQETQYF. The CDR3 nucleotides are TGTGCCAGCAGACAGGACAGCCAAGAGACCCAGTACTTC.

CDR3: CASSPQGASNQPQHF. The CDR3, as DNA: TGTGCCAGCAGTCCTCAGGGGGCGAGCAATCAGCCCCAGCATTTT. The chain joins TRBV6-6 to TRBJ1-5, with TRBD1 matching 8 bases. Germline CDR1 and CDR2: MNHNY and SVGAGI (reference sequence). The CDR3 is made up of 15 amino acids. The ends lost 5 bases at V and 1 base at J; junction bases unmatched: 4.

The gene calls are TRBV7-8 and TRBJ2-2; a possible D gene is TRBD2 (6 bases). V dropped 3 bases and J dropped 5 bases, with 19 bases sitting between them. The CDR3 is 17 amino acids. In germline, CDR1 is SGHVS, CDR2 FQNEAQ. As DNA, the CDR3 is TGTGCCAGCAGCTTTCGGGGGACCTCGATCGCTACCGGGGAGCTGTTTTTT. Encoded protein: CASSFRGTSIATGELFF.

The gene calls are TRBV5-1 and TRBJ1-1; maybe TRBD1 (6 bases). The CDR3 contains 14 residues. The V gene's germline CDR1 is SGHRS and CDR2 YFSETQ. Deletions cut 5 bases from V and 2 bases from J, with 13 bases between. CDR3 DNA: TGCGCCAGCAGGAGAACAGGGACAAACACTGAAGCTTTCTTT. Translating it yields CASRRTGTNTEAFF.